This T cell receptor (beta chain) was profiled in a study of shared clonotypes between healthy human individuals. Profiling relied on immunoSEQ multiplex PCR, and the TCRdb table lists in-frame clones only, not all of them. The sample yields 2 million to 3 million clones, approximately 93% seen once. Germline V gene data show CDR1 as KGHSH and CDR2 as LQKENI. The CDR3 is 14 residues long. Trimming cost V 5 bases and J 6 bases, with 16 bases left between them. V and J are TRBV18 and TRBJ1-1; perhaps TRBD1 as D (6 bases). The clonotype originates from a man between 18 and 35 years old in good health. Some clones in this sample may be carry-over from other donors' samples. The source material was naive CD4+ T cells from PBMCs. Subset of the sample: CD45RA+ positively selected. CDR3 loop: CASSVLSGAPEAFF. The CDR3 region has the DNA TGTGCCAGCTCAGTACTGTCAGGGGCCCCTGAAGCTTTCTTT.